This T cell receptor (beta chain) stems from a study of T cell changes during pregnancy in multiple sclerosis. The CDR3 runs to 15 residues. V lost 4 bases to trimming and J lost 8 bases; unmatched junction nucleotides: 13. Germline V gene sequence: CDR1 LNHDA, CDR2 SQIVND (reference sequence). Sequenced by immunoSEQ multiplex PCR; TCRdb stores in-frame clones only, minus some. The sample lists about 69,000 clones, roughly 88% seen once, with approximately 1.5% in the top ten. The source is a female donor with multiple sclerosis, enrolled in a pregnancy study. The rearrangement uses TRBV19 and TRBJ1-2, with TRBD1 matching over 7 bases. The sample consisted of peripheral blood, taken in the third trimester of pregnancy. CDR3 residues: CASSTTGTAPGGYTF. CDR3 DNA: TGTGCCAGTAGTACAACTGGGACAGCTCCTGGAGGCTACACCTTC.